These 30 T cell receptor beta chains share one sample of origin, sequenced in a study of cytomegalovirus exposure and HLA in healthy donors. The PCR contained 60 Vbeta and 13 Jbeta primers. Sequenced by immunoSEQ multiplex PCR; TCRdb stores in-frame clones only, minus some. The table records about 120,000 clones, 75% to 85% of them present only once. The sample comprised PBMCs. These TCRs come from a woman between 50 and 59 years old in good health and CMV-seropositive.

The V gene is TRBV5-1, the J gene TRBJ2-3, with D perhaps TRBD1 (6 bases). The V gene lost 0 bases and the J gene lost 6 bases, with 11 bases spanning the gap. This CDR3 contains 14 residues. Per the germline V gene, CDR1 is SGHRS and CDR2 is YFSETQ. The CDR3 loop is CASSLAGAGDTQYF. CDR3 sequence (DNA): TGCGCCAGCAGCTTGGCAGGGGCCGGGGATACGCAGTATTTT.

The CDR3 DNA reads as TGTGCCAGCTCACACGGGACAGGGGTACCCTACGAGCAGTACTTC. Translating gives CASSHGTGVPYEQYF. This chain connects TRBV18 to TRBJ2-7; 10 bases match TRBD1. The CDR3 totals 15 residues. Germline lookup yields CDR1 KGHSH and CDR2 LQKENI. V was clipped by 4 bases and J by 2 bases; unmatched bases: 5.

CDR3: CASSPRQGANSNEQFF. Here the CDR3 DNA reads TGTGCCAGCAGCCCGCGACAGGGGGCAAATAGCAATGAGCAGTTCTTC. The chain links TRBV5-4 to TRBJ2-1; 10 bases are shared with TRBD1. CDR3 length: 16 residues. J gave up 6 bases and V 4 bases, and 10 bases lay outside the gene matches. CDR1 is SGHNT, CDR2 YYREEE, per germline (reference sequence).

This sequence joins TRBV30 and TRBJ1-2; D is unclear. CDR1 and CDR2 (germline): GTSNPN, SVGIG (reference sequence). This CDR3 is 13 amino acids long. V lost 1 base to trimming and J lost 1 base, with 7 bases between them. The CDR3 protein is CAWSGEGNYGYTF. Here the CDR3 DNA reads TGTGCCTGGAGTGGGGAGGGTAACTATGGCTACACCTTC.

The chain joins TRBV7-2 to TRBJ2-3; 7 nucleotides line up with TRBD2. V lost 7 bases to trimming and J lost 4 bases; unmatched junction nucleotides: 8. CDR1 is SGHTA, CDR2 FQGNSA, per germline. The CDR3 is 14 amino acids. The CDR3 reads CASTFWGGPDTQYF. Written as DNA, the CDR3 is TGTGCCAGCACCTTTTGGGGGGGTCCAGATACGCAGTATTTT.

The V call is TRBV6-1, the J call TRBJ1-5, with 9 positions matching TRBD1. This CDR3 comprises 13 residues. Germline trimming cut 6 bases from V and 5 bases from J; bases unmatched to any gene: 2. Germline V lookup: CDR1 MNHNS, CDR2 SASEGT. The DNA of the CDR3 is TGTGCCAGCAGCGACAGGGGGGATCAGCCCCAGCATTTT. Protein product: CASSDRGDQPQHF.

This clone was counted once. The CDR3 DNA sequence: TGCAGCGTCGCAGTAGTAGCCCTCCAAGAGACCCAGTACTTC. It specifies CSVAVVALQETQYF. This rearrangement joins TRBV29-1 to TRBJ2-5, with D uncertain. Germline assignment: CDR1 SQVTM and CDR2 ANQGSEA. The CDR3 spans 14 residues. Trimming shortened V by 6 bases and J by 1 base, and 15 bases separated the two germline ends.

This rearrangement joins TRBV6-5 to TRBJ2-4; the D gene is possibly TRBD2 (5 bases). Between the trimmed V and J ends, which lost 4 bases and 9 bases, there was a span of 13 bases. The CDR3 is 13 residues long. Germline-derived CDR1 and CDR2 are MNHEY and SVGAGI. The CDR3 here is CASSSADRGIQYF. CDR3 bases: TGTGCCAGCAGTTCTGCGGACCGGGGCATTCAGTACTTC.

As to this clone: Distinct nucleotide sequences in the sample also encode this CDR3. The CDR3 DNA reads as TGCGCCAGCAGCTCGACAGCAACTAATGAAAAACTGTTTTTT. It is translated as CASSSTATNEKLFF. The chain links TRBV5-1 to TRBJ1-4, with D possibly matching TRBD1 (5 bases). CDR1 and CDR2 (germline): SGHRS, YFSETQ. Trimming shortened V by 3 bases and J by 0 bases, and 6 bases separated the two germline ends. The CDR3 covers 14 residues.

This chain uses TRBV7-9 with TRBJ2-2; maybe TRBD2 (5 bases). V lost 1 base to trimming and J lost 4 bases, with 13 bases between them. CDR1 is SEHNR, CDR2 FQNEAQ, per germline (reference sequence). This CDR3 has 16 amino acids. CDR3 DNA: TGTGCCAGCAGCTTAGGAGGCCCTGCGGGCACCGGGGAGCTGTTTTTT. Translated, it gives CASSLGGPAGTGELFF.

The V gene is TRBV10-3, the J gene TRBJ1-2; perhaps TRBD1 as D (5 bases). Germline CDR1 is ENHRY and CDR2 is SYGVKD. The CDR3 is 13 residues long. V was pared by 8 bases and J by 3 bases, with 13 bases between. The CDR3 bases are TGTGCCATCTCTTGGGGGGGTGACTATGGCTACACCTTC. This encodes CAISWGGDYGYTF.

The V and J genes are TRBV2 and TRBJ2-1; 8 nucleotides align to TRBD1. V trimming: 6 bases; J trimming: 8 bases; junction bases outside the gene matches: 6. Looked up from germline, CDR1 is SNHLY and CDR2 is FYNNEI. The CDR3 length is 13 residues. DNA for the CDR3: TGTGCCAGCAGCAAGGACAGGGACCATGAGCAGTTCTTC. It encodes CASSKDRDHEQFF.

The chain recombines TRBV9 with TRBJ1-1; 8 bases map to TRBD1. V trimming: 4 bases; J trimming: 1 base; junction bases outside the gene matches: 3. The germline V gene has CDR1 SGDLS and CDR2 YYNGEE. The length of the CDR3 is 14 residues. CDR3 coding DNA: TGTGCCAGCAGCAAGGGACAGGAGAACACTGAAGCTTTCTTT. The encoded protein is CASSKGQENTEAFF. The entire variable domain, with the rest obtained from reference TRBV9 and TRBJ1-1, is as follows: DSGVTQTPKHLITATGQRVTLRCSPRSGDLSVYWYQQSLDQGLQFLIQYYNGEERAKGNILERFSAQQFPDLHSELNLSSLELGDSALYFCASSKGQENTEAFFGQGTRLTVV.

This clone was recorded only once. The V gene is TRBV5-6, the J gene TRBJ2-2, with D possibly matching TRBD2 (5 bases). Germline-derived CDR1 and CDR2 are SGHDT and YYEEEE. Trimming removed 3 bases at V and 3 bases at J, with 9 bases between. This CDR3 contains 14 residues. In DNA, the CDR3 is TGTGCCAGCAGCTGGGAGTGGGACACCGGGGAGCTGTTTTTT. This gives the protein CASSWEWDTGELFF.

CDR3 bases: TGTGAGGCCGGGAGCTCTGGGGCCAACGTCCTGACTTTC. Its translation: CEAGSSGANVLTF. The chain couples TRBV12-5 to TRBJ2-6, with TRBD2 as a possible D gene (6 bases). CDR1 is LGHNT and CDR2 is FRNRAP in the germline V gene. This CDR3 is built from 13 residues.

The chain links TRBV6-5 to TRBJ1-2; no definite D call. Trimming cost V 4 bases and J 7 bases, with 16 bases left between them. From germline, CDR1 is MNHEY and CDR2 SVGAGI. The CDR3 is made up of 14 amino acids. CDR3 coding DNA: TGTGCCAGCAGTTCCCCGGGAGAAGCTAGTGGCTACACCTTC. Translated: CASSSPGEASGYTF.

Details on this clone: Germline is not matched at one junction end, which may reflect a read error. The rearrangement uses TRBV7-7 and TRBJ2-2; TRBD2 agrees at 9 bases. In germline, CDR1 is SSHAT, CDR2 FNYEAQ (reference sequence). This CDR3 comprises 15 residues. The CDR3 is CASSSAGGPSGELFF. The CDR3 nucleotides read TGTGCTAGCAGCTCCGCGGGAGGGCCTAGCGGGGAGCTGTTTTTT.

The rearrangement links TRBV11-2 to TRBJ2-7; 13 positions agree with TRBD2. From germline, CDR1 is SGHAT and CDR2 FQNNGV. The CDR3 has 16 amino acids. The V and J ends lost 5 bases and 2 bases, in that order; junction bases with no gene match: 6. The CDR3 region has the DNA TGTGCCAGCAGCCGGCCGGGACTAGCGGGACCCTACGAGCAGTACTTC. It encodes CASSRPGLAGPYEQYF.

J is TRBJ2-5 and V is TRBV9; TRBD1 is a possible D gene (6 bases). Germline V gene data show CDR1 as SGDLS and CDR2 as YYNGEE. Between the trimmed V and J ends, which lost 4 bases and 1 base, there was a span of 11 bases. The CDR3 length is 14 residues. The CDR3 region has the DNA TGTGCCAGCAGCCCGCGAGGGGGCCAAGAGACCCAGTACTTC. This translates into CASSPRGGQETQYF.

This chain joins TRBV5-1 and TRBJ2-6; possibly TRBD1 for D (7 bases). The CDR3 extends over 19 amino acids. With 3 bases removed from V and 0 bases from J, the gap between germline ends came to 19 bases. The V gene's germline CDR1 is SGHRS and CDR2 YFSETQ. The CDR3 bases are TGCGCCAGCAGCTCCAGGGGGGCTACATATTACTCTGGGGCCAACGTCCTGACTTTC. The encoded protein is CASSSRGATYYSGANVLTF.

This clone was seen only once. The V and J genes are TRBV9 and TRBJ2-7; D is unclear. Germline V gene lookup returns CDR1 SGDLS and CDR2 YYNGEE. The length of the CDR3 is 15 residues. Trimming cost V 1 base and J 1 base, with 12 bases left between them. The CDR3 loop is CASSVTTGESYEQYF. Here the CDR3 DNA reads TGTGCCAGCAGCGTAACGACTGGAGAGTCCTACGAGCAGTACTTC.

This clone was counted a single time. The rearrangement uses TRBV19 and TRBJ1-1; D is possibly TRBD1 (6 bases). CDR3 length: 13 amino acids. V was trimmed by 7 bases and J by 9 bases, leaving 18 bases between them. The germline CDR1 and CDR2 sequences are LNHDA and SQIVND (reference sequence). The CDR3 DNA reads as TGTGCCAGTAACTTTAATCAGCAGGGGAAAGCTTTCTTT. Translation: CASNFNQQGKAFF.

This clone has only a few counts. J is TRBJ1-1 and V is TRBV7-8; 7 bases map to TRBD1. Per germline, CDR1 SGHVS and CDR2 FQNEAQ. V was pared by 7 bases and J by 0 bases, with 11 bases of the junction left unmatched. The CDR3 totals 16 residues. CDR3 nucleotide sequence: TGTGCCAGCACCCAGGGGGGTGGAGGTATGAACACTGAAGCTTTCTTT. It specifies CASTQGGGGMNTEAFF.

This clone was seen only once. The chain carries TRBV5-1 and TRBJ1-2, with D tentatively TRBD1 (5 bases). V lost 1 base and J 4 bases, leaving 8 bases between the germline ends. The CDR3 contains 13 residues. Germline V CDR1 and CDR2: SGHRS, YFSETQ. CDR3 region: CASSLMGGYGYTF. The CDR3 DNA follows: TGCGCCAGCAGCTTGATGGGGGGCTATGGCTACACCTTC.

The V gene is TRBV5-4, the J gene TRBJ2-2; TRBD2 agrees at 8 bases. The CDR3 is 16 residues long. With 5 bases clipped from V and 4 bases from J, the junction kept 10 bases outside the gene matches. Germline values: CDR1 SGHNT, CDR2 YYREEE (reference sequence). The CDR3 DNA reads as TGTGCCAGCAGTTCCGCCGGGACTAGTATCACCGGGGAGCTGTTTTTT. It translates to CASSSAGTSITGELFF.

CDR3 coding DNA: TGTGCCAGCAGCTTGGATAGGACTAGAGGGGGAGATACGCAGTATTTT. Its translation: CASSLDRTRGGDTQYF. The chain employs TRBV5-4 and TRBJ2-3; possibly TRBD2 for D (7 bases). The CDR3 totals 16 residues. V dropped 0 bases and J dropped 5 bases, with 16 bases sitting between them. Germline V gives CDR1 SGHNT, CDR2 YYREEE (reference sequence).

The CDR3 DNA reads as TGTGCCAGCAGCTCCCTAGGACAGGGAGCTAACTATGGCTACACCTTC. This encodes CASSSLGQGANYGYTF. This sequence joins TRBV7-9 and TRBJ1-2, with TRBD1 identical over 8 bases. The germline V gene encodes CDR1 SEHNR and CDR2 FQNEAQ (reference sequence). The CDR3 contains 16 residues. V shed 4 bases and J 0 bases; nucleotides not matched to a gene: 7.

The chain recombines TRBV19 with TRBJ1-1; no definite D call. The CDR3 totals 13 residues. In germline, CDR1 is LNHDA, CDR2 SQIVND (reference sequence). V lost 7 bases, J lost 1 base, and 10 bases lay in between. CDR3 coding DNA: TGTGCCAGTATGGAGCAGACGAACACTGAAGCTTTCTTT. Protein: CASMEQTNTEAFF.

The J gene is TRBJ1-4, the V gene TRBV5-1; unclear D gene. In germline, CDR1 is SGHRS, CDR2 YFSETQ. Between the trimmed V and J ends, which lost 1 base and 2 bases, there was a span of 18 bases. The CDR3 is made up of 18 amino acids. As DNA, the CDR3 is TGCGCCAGCAGCTTGCACTTGAGGGAGAGCAGGACTAATGAAAAACTGTTTTTT. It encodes CASSLHLRESRTNEKLFF.

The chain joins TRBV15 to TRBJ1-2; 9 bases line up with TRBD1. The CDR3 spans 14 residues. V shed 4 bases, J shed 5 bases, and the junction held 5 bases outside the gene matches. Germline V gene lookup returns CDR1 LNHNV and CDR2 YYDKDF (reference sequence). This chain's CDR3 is CATSMSGQGYGYTF. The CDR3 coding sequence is TGTGCCACCAGCATGTCAGGACAGGGGTATGGCTACACCTTC.